A selection of T cell receptor beta chains follows, all from one sample in a study of monozygotic twins with inflammatory bowel disease. TCRdb reanalyzed the 5' RACE reads and collapses them to one entry per CDR3 protein, without DNA. This table lists approximately 150,000 distinct CDR3 sequences. The sample consisted of blood. These receptors were obtained from a human donor with ulcerative colitis or Crohn's disease, or a healthy co-twin of an affected twin (not recorded which). Both conserved end residues are part of each CDR3.

j_gene	v_gene	CDR3aa
TRBJ1-2	TRBV12-3/TRBV12-4	CASSFVAGHYNDGYTF
TRBJ2-7	TRBV18	CASSLLSGDLGSYEQYF
TRBJ2-7	TRBV18	CASSLTRGDEQYF
TRBJ1-4	TRBV5-1	CASSLGQINEKLFF
TRBJ1-3	TRBV6-2/TRBV6-3	CASSYGGSSGNTIYF
TRBJ2-3	TRBV4-3	CASSQFRGGSGITDTQYF
TRBJ2-5	TRBV5-1	CASSLELAEGTQYF
TRBJ1-1	TRBV13	CASSPSQGRDTEAFF
TRBJ2-7	TRBV7-2	CTSSKTYEQYF
TRBJ2-6	TRBV7-2	CASSSDSGANVLTF
TRBJ2-2	TRBV25-1	CASNIGDAGELFF
TRBJ2-7	TRBV5-1	CASSLQGRRDYEQYF
TRBJ2-2	TRBV19	CASSLKGTTGELFF
TRBJ1-4	TRBV4-3	CASSQGDRRNEKLFF
TRBJ2-3	TRBV7-2	CASTITRGTDTQYF
TRBJ2-3	TRBV20-1	CSARVLAGGPDTQYF
TRBJ1-5	TRBV5-1	CASSLEGNGNQPQHF
TRBJ1-2	TRBV7-9	CASSLENRWGYTF
TRBJ2-5	TRBV20-1	CSAAGRGRRETQYF
TRBJ2-7	TRBV18	CASSQTVAVDEQYF
TRBJ2-7	TRBV20-1	CSAFDPGQGTYEQYF
TRBJ1-2	TRBV5-1	CASSLVEGSGYGYTF
TRBJ2-1	TRBV5-5	CASSKTLAGNLNEQFF
TRBJ2-7	TRBV7-2	CASSLVSAGKNEQYF
TRBJ2-3	TRBV5-1	CASSRTRDRLPDTQYF
TRBJ1-2	TRBV5-4	CASSSVNSGTGGDGYTF
TRBJ2-2	TRBV24-1	CATSDPKPGQGASTGELFF
TRBJ2-1	TRBV5-1	CASTAVLAGVNEQFF
TRBJ2-5	TRBV5-1	CASSLAQIETQYF
TRBJ1-6	TRBV9	CASSVAVFNSPLHF
TRBJ1-6	TRBV18	CASSPRSAIGGSADSPLHF
TRBJ1-3	TRBV4-3	CASSYGGASGNTIYF
TRBJ2-7	TRBV5-6	CASSLFHPQGIYEQYF
TRBJ2-4	TRBV5-1	CASSQSPGGLAKNIQYF
TRBJ2-5	TRBV20-1	CSASRLAETQYF
TRBJ2-1	TRBV2	CATHRETGEFF
TRBJ1-2	TRBV7-8	CASSLGAGGTNYGYTF
TRBJ2-5	TRBV20-1	CSAAGDQETQYF
TRBJ2-1	TRBV19	CASSRAGANNEQFF
TRBJ1-5	TRBV27	CASARQGSNQPQHF
TRBJ2-5	TRBV7-2	CASSFNRGQETQYF
TRBJ1-6	TRBV6-6	CASSYSDNSPLHF
TRBJ1-6	TRBV5-1	CASGTGPVNSPLHF
TRBJ2-5	TRBV12-3/TRBV12-4	CASSLVGSAGETQYF
TRBJ1-3	TRBV24-1	CATSSGANTIYF
TRBJ2-3	TRBV7-8	CASSLRLAGADTQYF
TRBJ2-3	TRBV20-1	CSGTGTAASTDTQYF